Shown below are 29 T cell receptor beta chains from a single sample sequenced in a study of blood T cells in healthy people across ages. Combining a sample-barcoded 5' primer with a J-beta primer mix, a second PCR ran for roughly 6 to 12 cycles. TCRdb independently ran MiXCR on the 5' RACE reads; one entry per CDR3 protein. The data hold approximately 800,000 distinct CDR3 sequences, with around 36% observed a single time. The sample consisted of blood. The receptors were sampled from a man aged 18-30 years in good health.

This chain joins TRBV20-1 and TRBJ2-1; D is possibly TRBD2 (6 bases). V lost 6 bases to trimming and J lost 5 bases, with 14 bases between them. CDR1 and CDR2 from the germline V gene are DFQATT and SNEGSKA (reference sequence). This CDR3 is 13 amino acids long. CDR3 loop: CSAGVPGDNEQFF. For the CDR3, the DNA is TGCAGTGCGGGGGTCCCGGGGGACAATGAGCAGTTCTTC.

This clonotype has more than one count but fewer than ten. The J gene is TRBJ2-1, the V gene TRBV20-1, with 11 bases identical to TRBD2. The germline V gene has CDR1 DFQATT and CDR2 SNEGSKA (reference sequence). The CDR3 loop spans 14 amino acids. The V gene end was trimmed by 6 bases and the J gene end by 2 bases; junction bases not matched to a gene: 3. CDR3 DNA: TGCAGTGCACCGACTAGCGGGGCCTACAATGAGCAGTTCTTC. It yields the protein CSAPTSGAYNEQFF.

This clonotype was seen a handful of times. The chain has TRBV4-3 and TRBJ2-5; maybe TRBD1 (6 bases). The length of the CDR3 is 14 residues. Germline V lookup: CDR1 LGHNA, CDR2 YSLEER. The V end lost 0 bases, the J end lost 4 bases, and 9 bases lay between the germline ends. CDR3 nucleotide sequence: TGCGCCAGCAGCCAAGACCTCAGGGGAGAGACCCAGTACTTC. Amino acid sequence: CASSQDLRGETQYF.

A remark on this clonotype: Being one base from a much bigger clone, this may be a read error. CDR3 coding DNA: TGCAGCGTTACCGGCAAGGCCACAGATACGCAGTATTTT. This codes for CSVTGKATDTQYF. The chain carries TRBV29-1 and TRBJ2-3, with no clear D. This CDR3 has 13 residues. V was pared by 5 bases and J by 2 bases, with 11 bases between. The germline CDR1 and CDR2 sequences are SQVTM and ANQGSEA.

This clonotype was seen only a few times. V usage is TRBV7-2 and J usage is TRBJ2-2; D remains ambiguous. CDR3 size: 12 residues. Germline CDR1 is SGHTA and CDR2 is FQGNSA. V was clipped by 1 base and J by 7 bases, with 4 bases between them. CDR3 DNA sequence: TGTGCCAGCAGCTTAGTGATCGGGGAGCTGTTTTTT. This gives the protein CASSLVIGELFF.

The chain joins TRBV2 to TRBJ2-5; D uncertain. The germline V and J ends were trimmed by 5 bases and 4 bases, with 17 bases remaining between them. The CDR3 has 15 amino acids. Germline V gives CDR1 SNHLY, CDR2 FYNNEI. CDR3 in DNA: TGTGCCAGCAGTTTGGGTGGCAGAAGAGGAGAGACCCAGTACTTC. Translating gives CASSLGGRRGETQYF.

The genes are TRBV4-3 and TRBJ2-1; the match to TRBD2 covers 10 bases. This CDR3 has 17 residues. The J segment lost 9 bases and the V segment lost 0 bases, leaving 11 bases of the junction unmatched. Germline V gene data show CDR1 as LGHNA and CDR2 as YSLEER. The CDR3 DNA reads TGCGCCAGCAGCCAAGATAGAGGAAGCGGGGGGGCCACTGAGCAGTTCTTC. Protein product: CASSQDRGSGGATEQFF.

This clonotype was seen a few times. The CDR3 region has the DNA TGCAGTGCTAGAGACAGGGGGCGGGAAAGCAATCAGCCCCAGCATTTT. Translation: CSARDRGRESNQPQHF. The chain recombines TRBV20-1 with TRBJ1-5; 8 bases line up with TRBD1. CDR1 DFQATT and CDR2 SNEGSKA come from the germline V gene (reference sequence). J lost 1 base, V lost 0 bases, and 5 bases had no gene match. The CDR3 has 16 amino acids.

The table lists this clonotype with many counts. The chain joins TRBV7-2 to TRBJ2-1; the D is unclear. The CDR3 loop spans 15 amino acids. CDR1 and CDR2 (germline): SGHTA, FQGNSA. Trimming took off 4 bases at V and 6 bases at J, with 16 bases between the two ends. In nucleotides, the CDR3 is TGTGCCAGCAGCTCATCCGGGTCAAGAGCCAATGAGCAGTTCTTC. It specifies CASSSSGSRANEQFF.

Many counts were recorded for this clonotype. The rearrangement uses TRBV4-3 and TRBJ2-7; 9 bases fit TRBD2. This CDR3 is 17 amino acids long. Germline assignment: CDR1 LGHNA and CDR2 YSLEER. The trim removed 0 bases at V and 0 bases at J, leaving 6 bases unmatched. The CDR3 here is CASSQDRTSVISYEQYF. DNA of the CDR3: TGCGCCAGCAGCCAAGATAGGACTAGCGTGATCTCCTACGAGCAGTACTTC.

For this clonotype: It may be a read error: a sequence one base away is much more abundant. This rearrangement joins TRBV9 to TRBJ2-5, with TRBD2 as a possible D gene (5 bases). This CDR3 spans 14 amino acids. Per the germline V gene, CDR1 is SGDLS and CDR2 is YYNGEE. In DNA, the CDR3 is TGTGCCAGCAGCCCGACCGGGTTGGAGGAGACCCGGTACTTC. It encodes CASSPTGLEETRYF. The full variable domain, its missing parts supplied by reference TRBV9 and TRBJ2-5, is DSGVTQTPKHLITATGQRVTLRCSPRSGDLSVYWYQQSLDQGLQFLIQYYNGEERAKGNILERFSAQQFPDLHSELNLSSLELGDSALYFCASSPTGLEETRYFGPGTRLLVL.

The chain combines TRBV4-3 with TRBJ2-4, with TRBD2 matching over 12 bases. Germline V gene sequence: CDR1 LGHNA, CDR2 YSLEER. Trimming took 4 bases from V and 9 from J; bases not matched to a gene: 13. The CDR3 spans 17 residues. CDR3 sequence reads: CASSPLAGGPVGCIQYF. CDR3 nucleotide sequence: TGCGCCAGCAGCCCCCTAGCGGGGGGGCCGGTTGGGTGCATTCAGTACTTC.

In its sample, this clonotype was seen a few times. V and J are TRBV9 and TRBJ2-1; unclear D gene. Trimming took off 0 bases at V and 9 bases at J, with 16 bases between the two ends. The CDR3 covers 15 residues. Germline-derived CDR1 and CDR2 are SGDLS and YYNGEE. The CDR3 region has the DNA TGTGCCAGCAGCGTAGGCGGCAGACTCACTGCTGAGCAGTTCTTC. This codes for CASSVGGRLTAEQFF. Full variable domain (rest looked up from reference TRBV9 and TRBJ2-1): DSGVTQTPKHLITATGQRVTLRCSPRSGDLSVYWYQQSLDQGLQFLIQYYNGEERAKGNILERFSAQQFPDLHSELNLSSLELGDSALYFCASSVGGRLTAEQFFGPGTRLTVL.

V and J are TRBV28 and TRBJ2-7; D possibly corresponds to TRBD2 (5 bases). In germline, CDR1 is MDHEN, CDR2 SYDVKM. The CDR3 has 13 amino acids. Between the trimmed V and J ends, which lost 7 bases and 2 bases, there was a span of 12 bases. The CDR3 bases are TGTGCCAGCACCGGGGTCGTTACCTACGAGCAGTACTTC. It codes for CASTGVVTYEQYF.

This rearrangement joins TRBV10-3 to TRBJ2-3; TRBD2 matches 9 bases. Germline V gene lookup returns CDR1 ENHRY and CDR2 SYGVKD. The CDR3 sequence is 13 residues long. The V and J ends lost 9 bases and 4 bases, in that order; junction bases with no gene match: 5. The CDR3: CAIAGGIPDTQYF. In DNA, the CDR3 is TGTGCCATAGCGGGGGGCATACCAGATACGCAGTATTTT.

V usage is TRBV18 and J usage is TRBJ2-4; D possibly corresponds to TRBD1 (5 bases). The CDR3 runs to 14 residues. Trimming pared 2 bases from V and 7 bases from J, leaving 12 bases between. The germline V gene has CDR1 KGHSH and CDR2 LQKENI. The CDR3, as DNA: TGTGCCAGCTCACCAGGGGCAGTTAGCAACATTCAGTACTTC. It translates to CASSPGAVSNIQYF.

The chain combines TRBV6-2 or TRBV6-3 with TRBJ2-3; no reliable D call. Germline CDR1 reads MNHEY; CDR2 reads SVGEGT. The V and J ends lost 7 bases and 5 bases respectively, with 13 bases between them. CDR3 size: 13 residues. The CDR3 DNA reads as TGTGCCAGCACATCCTTTTTAGAAGATACGCAGTATTTT. The encoded protein is CASTSFLEDTQYF.

The V call is TRBV7-9, the J call TRBJ1-1; D unclear. The V gene's germline CDR1 is SEHNR and CDR2 FQNEAQ (reference sequence). Trimming took 7 bases from V and 3 from J, leaving 12 bases between them. The CDR3 spans 13 residues. The DNA of the CDR3 is TGTGCCAGCACCCAGGCGGTCTACACTGAAGCTTTCTTT. Protein: CASTQAVYTEAFF.

The chain joins TRBV29-1 to TRBJ2-3; D might be TRBD1 or TRBD2, each matching 6 bases. The V end lost 7 bases, the J end lost 9 bases, and 14 bases lay between the germline ends. Germline CDR1 is SQVTM and CDR2 is ANQGSEA. This CDR3 comprises 11 residues. The CDR3 loop reads CSGRLGGTQYF. The DNA for the CDR3 is TGCAGCGGGAGACTGGGGGGCACGCAGTATTTT.

This clonotype has just a few counts. Relative to the germline gene, one junction end is altered; a read error may explain this. The chain is built from TRBV15 and TRBJ1-6, with 8 bases fitting TRBD1. The V gene's germline CDR1 is LNHNV and CDR2 YYDKDF (reference sequence). CDR3 length equals 15 residues. CDR3 sequence: CATSRAFRGLSLLHF. In nucleotides, the CDR3 is TGTGCCACCAGCAGAGCATTCAGGGGGCTTTCACTCCTCCACTTT.

This clonotype was seen more than once but under ten times. The chain uses TRBV20-1 and TRBJ1-2; TRBD1 is a possible D gene (6 bases). Germline CDR1 reads DFQATT; CDR2 reads SNEGSKA (reference sequence). Trimming took off 6 bases at V and 7 bases at J, with 21 bases between the two ends. This CDR3 region has 14 residues. The CDR3 DNA reads TGCAGTGCGAGACCCCCAGGGGACGTTCGTGGCTACACCTTC. Amino acid sequence: CSARPPGDVRGYTF.

V is TRBV4-1 and J is TRBJ1-5; D is uncertain. Trimming took 1 base from V and 2 from J, leaving 15 bases between them. This CDR3 has 17 amino acids. Looked up from germline, CDR1 is MGHRA and CDR2 is YSYEKL. CDR3 in amino acids: CASSQAFLASGNQPQHF. For the CDR3, the DNA is TGCGCCAGCAGCCAAGCGTTCTTGGCTTCAGGCAATCAGCCCCAGCATTTT.

CDR3 sequence (DNA): TGTGCCAGCAGCCGGGACGGAATTAACTATGGCTACACCTTC. Translated: CASSRDGINYGYTF. The chain joins TRBV7-2 to TRBJ1-2, with a possible D match to TRBD1 (5 bases). V lost 5 bases to trimming and J lost 1 base, with 11 bases between them. CDR1 is SGHTA, CDR2 FQGNSA, per germline. CDR3 length equals 14 residues. Together with reference TRBV7-2 and TRBJ1-2, the CDR3 gives the full variable domain: GAGVSQSPSNKVTEKGKDVELRCDPISGHTALYWYRQSLGQGLEFLIYFQGNSAPDKSGLPSDRFSAERTGGSVSTLTIQRTQQEDSAVYLCASSRDGINYGYTFGSGTRLTVV.

V is TRBV29-1 and J is TRBJ2-3, with 10 bases fitting TRBD1. The V and J ends lost 7 bases and 5 bases, in that order; junction bases with no gene match: 3. In germline, CDR1 is SQVTM, CDR2 ANQGSEA. The CDR3 covers 12 residues. The CDR3 reads CSAGQGGDTQYF. The CDR3 bases are TGCAGCGCCGGACAGGGGGGAGATACGCAGTATTTT.

This clonotype was counted between two and nine times. Compared with germline, one end of the junction differs, possibly owing to a read error. This chain uses TRBV15 with TRBJ2-3, with D tentatively TRBD1 (5 bases). Germline assignment: CDR1 LNHNV and CDR2 YYDKDF (reference sequence). The CDR3 spans 13 residues. The CDR3 here is CATRQPSTSTQYF. In nucleotides, the CDR3 is TGCGCCACCAGACAGCCAAGCACCTCAACGCAGTATTTT. Variable domain in full (rest from reference TRBV15 and TRBJ2-3): DAMVIQNPRYQVTQFGKPVTLSCSQTLNHNVMYWYQQKSSQAPKLLFHYYDKDFNNEADTPDNFQSRRPNTSFCFLDIRSPGLGDTAMYLCATRQPSTSTQYFGPGTRLTVL.

The gene calls are TRBV20-1 and TRBJ1-1; D is possibly TRBD1 (5 bases). Germline V gene lookup returns CDR1 DFQATT and CDR2 SNEGSKA (reference sequence). Deletions cut 1 base from V and 7 bases from J, with 19 bases between. CDR3 length equals 15 residues. The CDR3 region is CSARGSAGSFSEAFF. CDR3 coding DNA: TGCAGTGCTAGAGGGTCTGCAGGGAGTTTCAGTGAAGCTTTCTTT.

This clonotype was seen ten or more times. V usage is TRBV29-1 and J usage is TRBJ2-7, with 7 nucleotides matching TRBD2. Germline V gene lookup returns CDR1 SQVTM and CDR2 ANQGSEA. The CDR3 loop spans 14 amino acids. The V gene end was trimmed by 3 bases and the J gene end by 2 bases; junction bases not matched to a gene: 7. The CDR3 sequence: CSVESRGTTYEQYF. The DNA for the CDR3 is TGCAGCGTTGAGAGTCGGGGGACTACCTACGAGCAGTACTTC.

The CDR3 nucleotides read TGTGCCAGCAGACAGGGAACCGGCACAGATACGCAGTATTTT. Translated, it gives CASRQGTGTDTQYF. The rearrangement uses TRBV6-2 or TRBV6-3 and TRBJ2-3; possible D gene TRBD1, 6 bases. Trimming took 6 bases from V and 1 from J, leaving 11 bases between them. This CDR3 is built from 14 residues. Germline CDR1 reads MNHEY; CDR2 reads SVGEGT.

The CDR3: CASRTSGGANNEQYF. CDR3 in DNA: TGTGCCAGCAGGACTAGCGGGGGGGCCAACAATGAGCAGTACTTC. The V call is TRBV27, the J call TRBJ2-4; 14 bases line up with TRBD2. Germline V gene data show CDR1 as MNHEY and CDR2 as SMNVEV (reference sequence). This CDR3 contains 15 residues. With V trimmed by 6 bases and J by 13 bases, 11 bases remained unmatched.